The subject of this entry is one T cell receptor beta chain. Its antigen is not identified. The CDR3 loop spans 14 amino acids. Per germline, CDR1 SGHDT and CDR2 YYEEEE. With 4 bases removed from V and 8 bases from J, the gap between germline ends came to 13 bases. With duration under 3 months, ophthalmopathy was active: Clinical Activity Score at least 3, NOSPECS at least 4. Exclusions: uncontrolled infection, other autoimmune disease, pregnancy, lactation. The diagnoses drew upon clinical symptoms, serum thyroxine and TRAb, thyroid ultrasound and orbital computed tomography. Amplification of TCR beta CDR3 regions was performed using RNA transcripts as template. Carried out on the TCR CDR3, a first-round RT-PCR used the HTBI primer set. TCRdb processed the multiplex PCR reads anew with MiXCR; each CDR3 protein has one entry. The sample contains a few hundred thousand distinct CDR3 sequences, about an eighth of which appear only once.

The data are from a study of T cells in Graves' hyperthyroidism and ophthalmopathy. Study-level findings and limits: Patients with ophthalmopathy were separated from those with stable hyperthyroidism by a 13 V-J model.

The origin of this receptor is a woman between 35 and 50 years old with Graves' ophthalmopathy. V and J are TRBV5-6 and TRBJ1-6; weak D call: TRBD1 (5 bases). The sequenced sample consisted of blood. This chain's CDR3 is CASSGGDGHSPLHF. Here the CDR3 DNA reads TGTGCCAGCAGCGGGGGGGACGGGCATTCACCCCTCCACTTT.